The present TCR beta chain was sequenced within a study of Ad26.COV2.S vaccination and SARS-CoV-2 variants (dated by TCRdb to the early 2020s). General notes on the study: Vaccine-arm donors came from COV1001, a multicentre, randomized, double-blind, placebo-controlled phase I-IIa trial of Ad26.COV2.S in healthy adults. TCRbeta repertoire sequencing served as the tool for gauging how specific and how broad the SARS-CoV-2-reactive T cell receptors were following Ad26.COV2.S vaccination. Investigators did not know the trial group allocation while performing experiments and assessing outcomes. The TCR-sequenced set comprised approximately 32 samples: approximately 19 Ad26.COV2.S vaccine recipients, 5 placebo recipients and 8 SARS-CoV-2 convalescent individuals. Trial participants were randomized into five groups of five: low-dose or high-dose Ad26.COV2.S given once or twice, or placebo on both occasions. Dosing of Ad26.COV2.S was intramuscular, at either 5x10^10 or 1x10^11 viral particles, delivered as one shot or as two shots spaced 56 days apart. Overall study results and their limits: Substantial breadth of spike-specific CD8+ and CD4+ T cell responses was reported after vaccination. The study was not powered to compare responses between vaccine doses or regimens. Vaccine and placebo recipients had comparable non-spike TCR breadth, which fits with the vaccine containing only spike. Compared with placebo recipients, Ad26.COV2.S recipients showed higher spike-specific TCR breadth (P = 0.0014). According to the authors, total T cell responses may have been underestimated by the TCR breadth and depth analyses.

According to the study, the label for this sample's treatment or condition signals: roughly 18 received Ad26.COV2.S at low or high dose, single or two shots; about 5 received placebo; per-sample allocation not given. Repertoires of vaccine and placebo recipients were sequenced from samples collected on day 63 after the first injection. Between 29 July and 7 August 2020, Cohort 1b enrolled 25 adults aged 18-55 years at one site in Boston, USA. Ad26.COV2.S was a replication-incompetent adenovirus type 26 vector that expressed a prefusion-stabilized SARS-CoV-2 spike protein derived from the original Wuhan strain. The immunoSEQ Assay was used to sequence TCRbeta CDR3 regions. After extraction, genomic DNA underwent amplification by bias-controlled multiplex PCR, followed by high-throughput sequencing. The authors processed their data as follows. To quantify the absolute abundance of every unique TCRbeta CDR3 region, sequences were collapsed and filtered. Usable DNA was measured by amplifying reference genes present in all nucleated cells, and TCRbeta template counts were normalized to that usable DNA to estimate T cell fraction. Repertoire TCRs were annotated as SARS-CoV-2-specific by exact matching of V gene, CDR3 amino acid sequence and J gene to a known reactive TCR set. The reference SARS-CoV-2 TCR set came from MIRA and was filtered for enrichment in COVID-19-positive ImmuneCODE repertoires, removing public or cross-reactive TCRs. Based on the MIRA antigens, annotated TCRs were further analysed at the level of specific ORF or position within ORF. Depth was the summed frequency of annotated unique rearrangements, while breadth was defined as annotated unique rearrangements over total unique productive rearrangements. Group comparisons of TCR breadth used two-sided Wilcoxon rank-sum tests. TCRdb limited this immuneACCESS table to in-frame rearrangements with V and J called. A share of clones is missing; checked studies link under half to unresolved V genes, and the rest is unexplained. V, J and clone size are those of that table, while D and trimming were read from the DNA. For this sample the table gives about 420,000 clones, of which 70% to 90% were detected only once. The ten top clones hold around 3.6% of the sample.

Points on this clone: Its antigen remains undetermined. Base qualities are not provided; no much larger clone lies one nucleotide away.

Relative to germline, V is missing 4 bases and J is missing 3 bases, with 5 bases of the junction outside any gene match. Measured from the cysteine to the phenylalanine, the CDR3 is 15 residues long. Left in the record is the CDR3 DNA by itself, 45 bases read in frame from the first base. The germline V gene (reference sequence) specifies SGHNT as CDR1 and YYREEE as CDR2. This receptor chain uses TRBV5-4 and TRBJ2-3, with 10 middle bases fitting TRBD2. The receptor was isolated from a person between 18 and 65 years old who received the Ad26.COV2.S COVID-19 vaccine or a placebo. The specimen was peripheral blood, collected in a trial of Ad26.COV2.S vaccine versus placebo. The bases read TGTGCCAGCAGCCCTTCGACTAGCGGGACAGATACGCAGTATTTT. Its protein product is CASSPSTSGTDTQYF.